The clone carrying this TCR beta chain has a handful of counts. Its antigen is unidentified. Researchers attached unique molecular identifiers to individual cDNA molecules. Using its own MiXCR run on the 5' RACE reads, TCRdb lists one record per CDR3 protein. In the table there are tens of thousands of distinct CDR3 sequences, under 8.5% of which are singletons. There are 15 residues in the CDR3. Germline assignment: CDR1 MNHEY and CDR2 SVGAGI. V lost 5 bases and J lost 0; bases outside the gene matches: 5. The data were taken from a study of early T cells in non-severe SARS-CoV-2 infection. Overall study findings and caveats: VDJdb matching favored anti-spike CD8 responses, missing private and CD4 specificities.

This specimen was whole blood, taken at baseline. The receptor was isolated from an adult who was a healthcare worker with PCR-confirmed SARS-CoV-2 infection or an uninfected control (not recorded which). The J gene is TRBJ2-3, the V gene TRBV6-5, with TRBD1 matching over 7 bases. The CDR3 sequence is CASSRQGASTDTQYF. The CDR3 DNA is TGTGCCAGCAGTCGACAGGGCGCTAGCACAGATACGCAGTATTTT.